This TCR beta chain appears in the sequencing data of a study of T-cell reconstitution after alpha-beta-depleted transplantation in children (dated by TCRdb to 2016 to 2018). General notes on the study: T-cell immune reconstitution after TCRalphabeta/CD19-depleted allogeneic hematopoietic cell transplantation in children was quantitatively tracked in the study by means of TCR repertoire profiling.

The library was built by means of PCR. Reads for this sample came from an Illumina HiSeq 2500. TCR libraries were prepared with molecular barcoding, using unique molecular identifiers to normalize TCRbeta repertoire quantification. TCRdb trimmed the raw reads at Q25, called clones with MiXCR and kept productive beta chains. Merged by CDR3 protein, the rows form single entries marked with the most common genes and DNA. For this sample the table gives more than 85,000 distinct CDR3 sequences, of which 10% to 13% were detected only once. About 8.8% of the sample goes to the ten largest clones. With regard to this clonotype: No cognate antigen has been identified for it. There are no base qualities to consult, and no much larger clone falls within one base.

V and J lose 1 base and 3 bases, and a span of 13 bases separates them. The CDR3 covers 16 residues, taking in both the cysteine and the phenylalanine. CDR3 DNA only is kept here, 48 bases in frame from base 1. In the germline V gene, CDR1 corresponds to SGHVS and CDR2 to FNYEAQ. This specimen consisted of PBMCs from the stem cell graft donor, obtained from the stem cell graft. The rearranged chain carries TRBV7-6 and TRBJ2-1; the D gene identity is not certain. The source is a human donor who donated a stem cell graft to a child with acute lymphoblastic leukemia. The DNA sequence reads TGTGCCAGCAGCTTAGTGGGCGGTGGCCTCTACAATGAGCAGTTCTTC. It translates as CASSLVGGGLYNEQFF.